This T cell receptor (beta chain) was documented in a study of CD8 T cells in ankylosing spondylitis. Study-level findings and limits: As reported, disease-linked clones showed significant enrichment in matched ankylosing spondylitis synovial fluid.

In germline, CDR1 is SGHVS, CDR2 FNYEAQ. The CDR3 spans 17 residues. The J segment lost 5 bases and the V segment lost 5 bases, leaving 9 bases of the junction unmatched. This clonotype was picked up many times. Its antigen is not identified. TCRdb used MiXCR to reprocess the 5' RACE reads, holding one entry per CDR3 protein. The table records 25,000 to 30,000 distinct CDR3 sequences, roughly 8.6% of them present only once. This chain uses TRBV7-6 with TRBJ2-2, with 12 bases matching TRBD2. The TCR was taken from a male donor with ankylosing spondylitis or in good health (not recorded which). Sequenced sample: blood. CDR3 sequence (DNA): TGTGCCAGCAGCCATCGCCCCGGGACTAGCGGGACCGGGGAGCTGTTTTTT. Amino acids: CASSHRPGTSGTGELFF.